What follows are 19 T cell receptor beta chains derived from one specimen sequenced in a study of T cells after yellow fever vaccination (dated by TCRdb to about 2019). This specimen's treatment or condition label, interpreted: live attenuated yellow fever vaccine strain. Library preparation employed 5' RACE. Sequencing used an Illumina NovaSeq 6000. TCRdb reran the public reads through fastp at Q25 and MiXCR, keeping productive beta chains. Rows are combined by CDR3 protein, so each entry shows the most common genes and DNA. In this sample the table shows about 120,000 distinct CDR3 sequences, more than 7.5% of which occur a single time. The ten largest make up roughly 43% of the sample. Sample: CD8+ T cells sorted from PBMCs, taken on the day of the yellow fever booster vaccination. Source of these receptors: a man between 18 and 35 years old who received the YFV17D yellow fever vaccine.

J is TRBJ1-2 and V is TRBV12-3 or TRBV12-4, with D unclear. The V end lost 2 bases, the J end lost 2 bases, and 9 bases lay between the germline ends. The CDR3 length is 14 residues. The CDR3 here is CASSLSRSNYGYTF. CDR3 DNA sequence: TGTGCCAGCAGTTTATCCAGGAGCAACTATGGCTACACCTTC.

V usage is TRBV29-1 and J usage is TRBJ1-1, with D possibly TRBD1 on 6 matching bases. The CDR3 has 13 residues. Trimming took 6 bases from V and 0 from J, leaving 11 bases between them. The germline CDR1 and CDR2 sequences are SQVTM and ANQGSEA. Here the CDR3 DNA reads TGCAGCGTCGCCAGGGGTCTGAACACTGAAGCTTTCTTT. Encoded protein: CSVARGLNTEAFF.

This clonotype was observed a few times. The rearrangement joins TRBV20-1 to TRBJ1-2; D might be TRBD1 (5 bases). In germline, CDR1 is DFQATT, CDR2 SNEGSKA (reference sequence). V was trimmed by 5 bases and J by 8 bases, leaving 9 bases between them. This CDR3 comprises 10 residues. The CDR3 DNA is TGCAGTGCTCAGGGTCGGGGCTACACCTTC. Translated: CSAQGRGYTF.

The V gene is TRBV6-2 or TRBV6-3, the J gene TRBJ1-2; the match to TRBD1 covers 9 bases. The V and J ends lost 2 bases and 8 bases, in that order; junction bases with no gene match: 3. The CDR3 has 13 amino acids. Germline V gene lookup returns CDR1 MNHEY and CDR2 SVGEGT. CDR3 DNA: TGTGCCAGCAGTTACCGGACAGGGGCAGGCTACACCTTC. Protein product: CASSYRTGAGYTF.

This clonotype has more than one count but fewer than ten. V is TRBV11-1 and J is TRBJ1-2; D uncertain. V lost 5 bases and J lost 5, with 15 bases in between. Germline loops: CDR1 SGHAT, CDR2 FQDESV (reference sequence). The CDR3 extends over 14 amino acids. CDR3: CASSPWLSPYGYTF. The DNA of the CDR3 is TGTGCCAGCAGCCCATGGTTGTCCCCTTATGGCTACACCTTC.

A few counts support this clonotype. This chain links TRBV11-2 with TRBJ2-3; 10 positions match TRBD2. The germline V gene has CDR1 SGHAT and CDR2 FQNNGV. The V and J ends lost 5 bases and 1 base, in that order; junction bases with no gene match: 3. The CDR3 is 15 residues long. The CDR3 DNA sequence: TGTGCCAGCAGCGAGCTAGCGGGAGGCACAGATACGCAGTATTTT. This gives the protein CASSELAGGTDTQYF.

This clonotype was seen at least ten times. V gene TRBV4-1 combines with J gene TRBJ2-7; D gene unclear. The V and J ends lost 0 bases and 4 bases respectively, with 13 bases between them. Germline assignment: CDR1 MGHRA and CDR2 YSYEKL. The CDR3 runs 15 residues. CDR3: CASSQDGVEGYEQYF. CDR3 bases: TGCGCCAGCAGCCAAGATGGGGTGGAAGGGTACGAGCAGTACTTC.

The CDR3 region is CASSQEAGYRQPQHF. In DNA form, the CDR3 reads TGTGCCAGCAGCCAAGAAGCAGGCTATCGTCAGCCCCAGCATTTT. The V gene is TRBV4-2, the J gene TRBJ1-5; D not certain. CDR3 length: 15 residues. The germline V gene has CDR1 LGHNA and CDR2 YNFKEQ. Trimming left V 0 bases short and J 6 bases short, with 12 bases between.

The sample holds a few counts of this clonotype. The genes are TRBV10-3 and TRBJ1-5; D might be TRBD1 (6 bases). Trimming removed 0 bases from V and 6 bases from J, with 12 bases in between. CDR1 is ENHRY and CDR2 is SYGVKD in the germline V gene. The CDR3 length is 15 residues. The CDR3 DNA is TGTGCCATCAGTGAGTCGGGGGGCTCTACTCAGCCCCAGCATTTT. This gives the protein CAISESGGSTQPQHF.

This clonotype was found many times. This chain uses TRBV9 with TRBJ2-7; D unclear. CDR3 length: 15 amino acids. Germline values: CDR1 SGDLS, CDR2 YYNGEE. V gave up 0 bases and J gave up 2 bases, with 12 bases separating them. The CDR3 loop reads CASSVADGRAYEQYF. DNA of the CDR3: TGTGCCAGCAGCGTAGCTGACGGGCGCGCCTACGAGCAGTACTTC.

This clonotype was seen more than once but under ten times. This chain connects TRBV27 to TRBJ2-3; D is undetermined. This CDR3 contains 13 residues. The germline V gene has CDR1 MNHEY and CDR2 SMNVEV (reference sequence). V lost 3 bases, J lost 3 bases, and 7 bases lay in between. The CDR3 protein is CASSFGITDTQYF. The CDR3 region has the DNA TGTGCCAGCAGTTTTGGGATTACAGATACGCAGTATTTT.

In this sample, this clonotype turned up a few times. The CDR3 nucleotides are TGTGCCAGCAGTTTTCGGGGCTTCGAGACCCAGTACTTC. Protein: CASSFRGFETQYF. The chain recombines TRBV12-3 or TRBV12-4 with TRBJ2-5; tentatively, D is TRBD1 or TRBD2 (5 bases each). There are 13 residues in the CDR3. Trimming took 3 bases from V and 5 from J, leaving 10 bases between them.

Comments on this clonotype: At one of its ends the junction is not consistent with the germline gene, which may arise from a read error. The chain uses TRBV7-8 and TRBJ1-5; D might be TRBD1 (6 bases). The germline CDR1 and CDR2 sequences are SGHVS and FQNEAQ. The CDR3 runs 14 residues. For the CDR3, the DNA is TGTGCCAGCAGCTTAAGTCGGGACAATCAGGCCCAGCATTTT. The encoded protein is CASSLSRDNQAQHF. Full variable domain (remainder filled in from reference TRBV7-8 and TRBJ1-5): GAGVSQSPRYKVAKRGQDVALRCDPISGHVSLFWYQQALGQGPEFLTYFQNEAQLDKSGLPSDRFFAERPEGSVSTLKIQRTQQEDSAVYLCASSLSRDNQAQHFGDGTRLSIL.

The chain has TRBV30 and TRBJ2-1, with D unresolved. Deletions cut 3 bases from V and 1 base from J, with 7 bases between. CDR1 GTSNPN and CDR2 SVGIG come from the germline V gene (reference sequence). CDR3 length: 13 residues. CDR3 DNA: TGTGCCTGGAGGGAGAGATCCTACAATGAGCAGTTCTTC. It codes for CAWRERSYNEQFF.

The CDR3 region is CASSSDPKSYEQYV. In DNA form, the CDR3 reads TGTGCCAGCAGTTCCGATCCCAAGTCCTACGAGCAGTACGTC. The rearrangement links TRBV6-5 to TRBJ2-7; the D is unclear. V was pared by 4 bases and J by 1 base, with 11 bases between. The CDR3 sequence is 14 residues long. Germline V CDR1 and CDR2: MNHEY, SVGAGI.

The V gene is TRBV27, the J gene TRBJ2-1, with D perhaps matching TRBD1 (6 bases). Germline V lookup: CDR1 MNHEY, CDR2 SMNVEV (reference sequence). V was cut by 4 bases and J by 3 bases, with 10 bases left in between. The CDR3 loop spans 14 amino acids. CDR3 sequence: CASSSDRYYNEQFF. CDR3 sequence (DNA): TGTGCCAGCAGTTCAGACAGGTACTACAATGAGCAGTTCTTC.

This clonotype was seen ten or more times. The chain combines TRBV7-9 with TRBJ2-7, with D tentatively TRBD1 (6 bases). Trimming stripped 5 bases from V and 1 base from J, with 27 bases between. This CDR3 is built from 19 residues. From germline, CDR1 is SEHNR and CDR2 FQNEAQ (reference sequence). In DNA, the CDR3 is TGTGCCAGCAGCGCCATTGGGACAAACAGCCCTACTTTTTCCTACGAGCAGTACTTC. It is translated as CASSAIGTNSPTFSYEQYF.

This clonotype was seen at least ten times. V is TRBV12-3 or TRBV12-4 and J is TRBJ1-4, with D unresolved. The V gene lost 4 bases and the J gene lost 8 bases, with 17 bases spanning the gap. This CDR3 comprises 15 residues. The CDR3 sequence is CASSSLHRKREKLFF. The CDR3 DNA follows: TGTGCCAGCAGTTCCCTTCACAGAAAGAGGGAAAAACTGTTTTTT.

This clonotype was counted only a few times. The rearrangement links TRBV20-1 to TRBJ2-2, with D possibly being TRBD1 (6 bases). Germline values: CDR1 DFQATT, CDR2 SNEGSKA (reference sequence). The CDR3 runs 15 residues. V was clipped by 3 bases and J by 2 bases, with 13 bases between them. This CDR3 is CSAREGQINTGELFF. CDR3 in DNA: TGCAGTGCTAGGGAAGGACAGATCAACACCGGGGAGCTGTTTTTT.